A single sample is the source of the 9 T cell receptor beta chains below, sequenced in a study of T cell responses to AZD1222 COVID-19 vaccine. Sequencing used immunoSEQ multiplex PCR; TCRdb keeps in-frame clones, though not all of them. The table shows some 170,000 clones, with about 91% occurring only once. The material was peripheral blood, obtained 28 days after the second AZD1222 dose. Receptors originate from an adult who received the AZD1222 COVID-19 vaccine.

The chain is built from TRBV6-1 and TRBJ1-2, with D uncertain. The CDR3 is 14 residues long. Between the trimmed V and J ends, which lost 2 bases and 4 bases, there was a span of 11 bases. Germline V gives CDR1 MNHNS, CDR2 SASEGT. The CDR3 DNA is TGTGCCAGCAGTGAAAGGTTCGGTGGCTATGGCTACACCTTC. Its translation is CASSERFGGYGYTF.

V usage is TRBV5-4 and J usage is TRBJ2-3; D unresolved. The CDR3 is 14 residues long. Per the germline V gene, CDR1 is SGHNT and CDR2 is YYREEE (reference sequence). Trimming cost V 0 bases and J 2 bases, with 7 bases left between them. The DNA for the CDR3 is TGTGCCAGCAGCTTGGGGCAGTACACAGATACGCAGTATTTT. It yields the protein CASSLGQYTDTQYF.

The V and J genes are TRBV6-5 and TRBJ1-2, with D maybe TRBD1 (6 bases). Germline CDR1 is MNHEY and CDR2 is SVGAGI. The CDR3 is made up of 13 amino acids. The V gene lost 6 bases and the J gene lost 6 bases, with 14 bases spanning the gap. Written as DNA, the CDR3 is TGTGCCAGCAGCCACCGGGGGCGAGATGGCTACACCTTC. Translated: CASSHRGRDGYTF.

In this sample, this clone turned up once. This chain uses TRBV5-5 with TRBJ1-2; D unresolved. Germline V gives CDR1 SGHKS, CDR2 YYEKEE (reference sequence). Trimming cost V 3 bases and J 7 bases, with 19 bases left between them. The CDR3 runs to 15 residues. Written as DNA, the CDR3 is TGTGCCAGCAGCTGGGGTTTAAATCCCTCCGGTGGCTACACCTTC. Translating gives CASSWGLNPSGGYTF.

The chain uses TRBV2 and TRBJ1-4; tentatively, D is TRBD1 (5 bases). The CDR3 contains 13 residues. Germline CDR1 reads SNHLY; CDR2 reads FYNNEI. Trimming left V 5 bases short and J 5 bases short, with 9 bases between. CDR3 in amino acids: CASSRDGNEKLFF. DNA for the CDR3: TGTGCCAGCAGTAGGGACGGAAATGAAAAACTGTTTTTT.

The genes are TRBV11-3 and TRBJ1-5, with D maybe TRBD1 (6 bases). Germline lookup yields CDR1 SGHNT and CDR2 YENEEA. The germline V and J ends were trimmed by 1 base and 5 bases, with 6 bases remaining between them. There are 13 residues in the CDR3. CDR3 sequence (DNA): TGTGCCAGCAGCTTAGGGACAGATCAGCCCCAGCATTTT. Amino acids: CASSLGTDQPQHF.

This clone was seen once. The chain has TRBV7-2 and TRBJ1-2, with D unclear. Germline V gene data show CDR1 as SGHTA and CDR2 as FQGNSA. CDR3 length equals 13 residues. Trimming stripped 2 bases from V and 4 bases from J, with 8 bases between. CDR3 protein: CASSLPNFYGYTF. CDR3 nucleotide sequence: TGTGCCAGCAGCTTACCTAACTTCTATGGCTACACCTTC.

V and J are TRBV10-3 and TRBJ1-2; tentative D call: TRBD1 (6 bases). The length of the CDR3 is 14 residues. V lost 6 bases, J lost 2 bases, and 13 bases lay in between. Germline V gives CDR1 ENHRY, CDR2 SYGVKD. The CDR3 nucleotides read TGTGCCATCAGGGAGGGGGACCACAACTATGGCTACACCTTC. Its translation: CAIREGDHNYGYTF.

The chain employs TRBV29-1 and TRBJ2-2; the D is unclear. The CDR3 has 15 residues. Germline V gene lookup returns CDR1 SQVTM and CDR2 ANQGSEA. Trimming stripped 4 bases from V and 5 bases from J, with 17 bases between. CDR3 sequence: CSVAGRSRSTGELFF. The DNA of the CDR3 is TGCAGCGTTGCTGGACGGTCCCGTTCGACCGGGGAGCTGTTTTTT.